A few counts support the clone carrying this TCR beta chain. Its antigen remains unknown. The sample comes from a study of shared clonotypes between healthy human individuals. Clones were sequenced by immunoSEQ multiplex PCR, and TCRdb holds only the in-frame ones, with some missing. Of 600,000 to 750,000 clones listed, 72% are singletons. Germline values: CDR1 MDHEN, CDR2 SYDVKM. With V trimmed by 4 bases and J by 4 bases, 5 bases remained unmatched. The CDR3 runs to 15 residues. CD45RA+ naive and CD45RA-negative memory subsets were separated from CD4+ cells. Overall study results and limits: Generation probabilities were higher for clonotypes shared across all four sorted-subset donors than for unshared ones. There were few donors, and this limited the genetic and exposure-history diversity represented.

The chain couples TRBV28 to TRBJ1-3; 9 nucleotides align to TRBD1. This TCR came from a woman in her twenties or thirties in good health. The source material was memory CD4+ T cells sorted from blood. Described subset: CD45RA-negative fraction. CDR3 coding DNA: TGTGCCAGCAGTTCCCCGGACAGGGGAGGAAACACCATATATTTT. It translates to CASSSPDRGGNTIYF. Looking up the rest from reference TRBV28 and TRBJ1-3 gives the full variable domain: DVKVTQSSRYLVKRTGEKVFLECVQDMDHENMFWYRQDPGLGLRLIYFSYDVKMKEKGDIPEGYSVSREKKERFSLILESASTNQTSMYLCASSSPDRGGNTIYFGEGSWLTVV.